This is a list of T cell receptor beta chains from one sample in a study of cytomegalovirus exposure and HLA in healthy donors. TCRdb's copy holds only in-frame clones and misses some; the assay was immunoSEQ multiplex PCR. The sample lists approximately 100,000 clones, around two thirds occurring once. The sequencing sample was made of PBMCs. The source is a male donor in good health and CMV-seronegative. Both conserved end residues are part of each CDR3. Each record gives: V gene, D gene, clone size, J gene, CDR3 protein, CDR3 DNA. D genes are given only for firm matches. Only part of the rows carry a size: once, few, many, or a class if the clone is expanded.

TRBV5-4	TRBD2	few	TRBJ2-7	CASSLTSGSSYEQYF	TGTGCCAGCAGCTTGACTAGCGGGAGCTCCTACGAGCAGTACTTC
TRBV30	-	-	TRBJ1-1	CAWSVGNPGNTEAFF	TGTGCCTGGAGTGTCGGGAATCCAGGGAACACTGAAGCTTTCTTT
TRBV30	-	-	TRBJ1-1	CTTDRGNTEAFF	TGTACCACGGACCGGGGGAACACTGAAGCTTTCTTT
TRBV11-2	-	-	TRBJ2-7	CASSLGWASNYEQYF	TGTGCCAGCAGCTTAGGGTGGGCATCGAATTACGAGCAGTACTTC
TRBV5-1	TRBD2	-	TRBJ2-7	CASSPSGRAIYHEQYF	TGCGCCAGCAGCCCTAGCGGGAGGGCCATATACCACGAGCAGTACTTC
TRBV9	TRBD1	-	TRBJ1-1	CASSAYRGPNQNTEAFF	TGTGCCAGCAGCGCCTACAGGGGGCCGAACCAGAACACTGAAGCTTTCTTT
TRBV29-1	-	-	TRBJ2-6	CSVESGSASGANVLTF	TGCAGCGTTGAATCTGGCAGTGCCTCTGGGGCCAACGTCCTGACTTTC
TRBV6-1	-	-	TRBJ1-4	CASSDRGQTTNEKLFF	TGTGCCAGCAGTGATCGTGGACAGACAACTAATGAAAAACTGTTTTTT
TRBV6-1	-	few	TRBJ1-1	CASSEQATSWTEAFF	TGTGCCAGCAGTGAACAGGCTACTAGTTGGACTGAAGCTTTCTTT
TRBV9	-	-	TRBJ1-1	CASSAYEQMNTEAFF	TGTGCCAGCAGCGCCTATGAACAGATGAACACTGAAGCTTTCTTT
TRBV7-3	TRBD1	-	TRBJ2-5	CASSIGGQGASETQYF	TGTGCCAGCAGCATCGGGGGACAGGGGGCGAGTGAGACCCAGTACTTC
TRBV18	TRBD2	-	TRBJ2-1	CASSRLAGFNEQFF	TGTGCCAGCTCACGGCTAGCGGGTTTCAATGAGCAGTTCTTC
TRBV28	-	-	TRBJ1-4	CASSFNLEGKLFF	TGTGCCAGCAGTTTTAATTTAGAGGGAAAACTGTTTTTT
TRBV19	TRBD2	few	TRBJ2-1	CASSTRTSAYNEQFF	TGTGCCAGTAGTACACGGACTAGTGCTTACAATGAGCAGTTCTTC
TRBV4-1	-	-	TRBJ2-5	CASSQVRSRGHQETQYF	TGCGCCAGCAGCCAAGTAAGGTCGCGGGGCCACCAAGAGACCCAGTACTTC
TRBV19	TRBD1	-	TRBJ2-7	CASSINRGEVVGEQYF	TGTGCCAGTAGTATTAACAGGGGGGAAGTTGTTGGCGAGCAGTACTTC